The clone carrying this TCR beta chain was detected a few times. Its antigen is still unknown. TCR libraries were built in bulk with a published protocol and specific TCR primers. TCRdb fed the PCR reads into MiXCR, producing one record per CDR3 protein. The repertoire consists of 460,000 or so distinct CDR3 sequences, with about a fifth occurring once and the leading ten covering 0.65% to 0.95%. The sample comes from a study of molecular identifiers for immune sequencing clone quantification. General study results and limits: A single cell's spiked Jurkat TCR RNA was reportedly detectable among fewer than 1.1 million naive cells. Under 1% of molecules in naive cells, but over 99% of effector molecules, belonged to clones above 20 RNA copies.

Naive CD8 T cells, phenotype CD8+CD4-CCR7+CD45RA+, were sorted. Germline values: CDR1 SQVTM, CDR2 ANQGSEA. Trimming removed 3 bases from V and 8 bases from J, with 22 bases in between. This CDR3 is 15 amino acids long. The sequencing sample was made of naive CD8+ T cells from blood, with Jurkat cell RNA spiked in. The subset denotes: FACS-sorted CD8+CD4-CCR7+CD45RA+ naive T cells. The TCR originated in a human donor in good health. Some libraries in this study had Jurkat cell RNA spiked in. The genes are TRBV29-1 and TRBJ1-2; D ambiguous. The CDR3 here is CSVDGDFIPGIGYTF. For the CDR3, the DNA is TGCAGCGTTGATGGGGATTTTATCCCCGGCATCGGCTACACCTTC.